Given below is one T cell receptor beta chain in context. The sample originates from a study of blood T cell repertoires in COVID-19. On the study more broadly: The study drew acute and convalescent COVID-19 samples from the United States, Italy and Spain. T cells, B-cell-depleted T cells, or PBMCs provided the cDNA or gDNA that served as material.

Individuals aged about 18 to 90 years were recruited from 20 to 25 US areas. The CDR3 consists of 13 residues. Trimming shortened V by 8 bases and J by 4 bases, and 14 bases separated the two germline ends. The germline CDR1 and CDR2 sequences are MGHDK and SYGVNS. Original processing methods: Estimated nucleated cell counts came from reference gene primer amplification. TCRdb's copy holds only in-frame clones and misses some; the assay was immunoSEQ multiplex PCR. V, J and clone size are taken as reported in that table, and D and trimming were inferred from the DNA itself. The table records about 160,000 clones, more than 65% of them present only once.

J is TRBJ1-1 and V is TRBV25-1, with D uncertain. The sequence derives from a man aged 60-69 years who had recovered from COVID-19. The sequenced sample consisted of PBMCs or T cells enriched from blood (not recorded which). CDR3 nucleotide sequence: TGTGCCAGCCGGGCGGAGGTAGGCACTGAAGCTTTCTTT. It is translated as CASRAEVGTEAFF.